What follows is one TCR beta chain and its context. This sample was included in a study of cytotoxic CD8 clonotypes in ibrutinib-treated CLL. The CDR3 totals 10 residues. CDR1 and CDR2 from the germline V gene are DFQATT and SNEGSKA (reference sequence). Trimming pared 0 bases from V and 10 bases from J, leaving 7 bases between. Sequenced by immunoSEQ multiplex PCR; TCRdb stores in-frame clones only, minus some. Seen here are about 120,000 clones, 55% to 75% observed once, and the top ten hold under 45%. V is TRBV20-1 and J is TRBJ2-7, with unresolved D. The clonotype was recovered from a human donor with chronic lymphocytic leukemia. Specimen: PBMCs, collected after 24 months of ibrutinib treatment. The CDR3 spells CSAREREQYF. CDR3 coding DNA: TGCAGTGCTAGAGAAAGAGAACAGTACTTC.